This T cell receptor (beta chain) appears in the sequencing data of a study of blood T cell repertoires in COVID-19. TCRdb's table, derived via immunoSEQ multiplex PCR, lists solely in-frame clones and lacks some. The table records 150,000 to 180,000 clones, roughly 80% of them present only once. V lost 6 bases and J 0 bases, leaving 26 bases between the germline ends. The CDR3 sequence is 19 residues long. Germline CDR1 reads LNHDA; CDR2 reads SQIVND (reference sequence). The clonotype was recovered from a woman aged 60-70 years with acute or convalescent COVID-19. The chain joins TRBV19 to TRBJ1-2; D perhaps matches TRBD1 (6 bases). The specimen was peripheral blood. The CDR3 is CASSRPTGTRGRANYGYTF. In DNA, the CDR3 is TGTGCCAGTAGCCGACCGACGGGGACAAGGGGAAGAGCTAACTATGGCTACACCTTC.